These T cell receptor beta chains were read from a single sample in a study of shared clonotypes between healthy human individuals. Profiling relied on immunoSEQ multiplex PCR, and the TCRdb table lists in-frame clones only, not all of them. The sample has around 1.4 million clones, approximately 98.5% seen once. Sample: naive CD4+ T cells sorted from blood. These receptors were obtained from a man aged 25 to 40 in good health. Both conserved end residues are part of each CDR3.

CDR3: CASSLRPLF
V: TRBV13
J: TRBJ1-1

CDR3: CAWMEGMGYTF
V: TRBV30
J: TRBJ1-2

CDR3: CASSSTSGKTSYNEQFF
V: TRBV5-1
J: TRBJ2-1

CDR3: CASSYGQGSEQYF
V: TRBV6-6
J: TRBJ2-7

CDR3: CASSLGTDRFLYGYTF
V: TRBV5-6
J: TRBJ1-2

CDR3: CASRLAGGGNEQFF
V: TRBV6-1
J: TRBJ2-1

CDR3: CASTTSIYEQYF
V: TRBV6-1
J: TRBJ2-7

CDR3: CSVRTVTGTSGYEQYF
V: TRBV29-1
J: TRBJ2-7

CDR3: CAWSGGPRGAFF
V: TRBV30
J: TRBJ1-1

CDR3: CASSPWKRRAGNTIYF
V: TRBV18
J: TRBJ1-3

CDR3: CASSLASRVNEQFF
V: TRBV7-2
J: TRBJ2-1

CDR3: CASSFGAGGSGANVLTF
V: TRBV7-2
J: TRBJ2-6

CDR3: CASSAGARWVEAFF
V: TRBV5-1
J: TRBJ1-1

CDR3: CASSPGQRNYGYTF
V: TRBV6-1
J: TRBJ1-2

CDR3: CASSYSGPPISHF
V: TRBV6-6
J: TRBJ2-5

CDR3: CAWRGSGELFF
V: TRBV30
J: TRBJ2-2

CDR3: CASTTGTPWDSSQYF
V: TRBV28
J: TRBJ2-3

CDR3: CASSPPSGRQETQYF
V: TRBV18
J: TRBJ2-5

CDR3: CASSAHLADTQYF
V: TRBV7-6
J: TRBJ2-3

CDR3: CASRMPGQNTGELFF
V: TRBV19
J: TRBJ2-2

CDR3: CASSPGRATYEQYF
V: TRBV18
J: TRBJ2-7

CDR3: CASSVVSKGSIRYGYTF
V: TRBV9
J: TRBJ1-2

CDR3: CASGLIAGNTIYF
V: TRBV5-8
J: TRBJ1-3

CDR3: CASLASGSSETQYF
V: TRBV2
J: TRBJ2-5

CDR3: CASSHVKIAGEAYEQYF
V: TRBV14
J: TRBJ2-7

CDR3: CASRTGVRNTEAFF
V: TRBV28
J: TRBJ1-1

CDR3: CASSLVLQRDHEQYF
V: TRBV5-1
J: TRBJ2-7

CDR3: CASSLGQNSNQPQHF
V: TRBV5-1
J: TRBJ1-5

CDR3: CASSINRNEKLFF
V: TRBV19
J: TRBJ1-4

CDR3: CASSERTGSNYGYTF
V: TRBV7-2
J: TRBJ1-2

CDR3: CASGSNNRTAHSTSGNTIYF
V: TRBV12-5
J: TRBJ1-3

CDR3: CASSSGARVEQFF
V: TRBV11-2
J: TRBJ2-1

CDR3: CASLGGRRAYNEQFF
V: TRBV12-2
J: TRBJ2-1

CDR3: CASSPGLAGVSDEQFF
V: TRBV18
J: TRBJ2-1

CDR3: CASSLTVAYEQYF
V: TRBV7-6
J: TRBJ2-7

CDR3: CASRPDPSSYNEQFF
V: TRBV2
J: TRBJ2-1

CDR3: CASSILGTGGQPQHF
V: TRBV19
J: TRBJ1-5

CDR3: CAISLDGSNQPQHF
V: TRBV10-3
J: TRBJ1-5

CDR3: CASSGQTSSYEQYF
V: TRBV7-8
J: TRBJ2-7

CDR3: CASSSPVYNEQFF
V: TRBV27
J: TRBJ2-1

CDR3: CASSYSRVLYEQYF
V: TRBV6-5
J: TRBJ2-7

CDR3: CASSGDVYGYTF
V: TRBV28
J: TRBJ1-2

CDR3: CASSFLGGEDTQYF
V: TRBV27
J: TRBJ2-3

CDR3: CSVLLNLNTGELFF
V: TRBV29-1
J: TRBJ2-2

CDR3: CASSYPGTPHYEQYF
V: TRBV28
J: TRBJ2-7

CDR3: CASSPRVGGRYSYGYTF
V: TRBV28
J: TRBJ1-2

CDR3: CSVRTGDYGYTF
V: TRBV29-1
J: TRBJ1-2

CDR3: CATSRDHTTDTQYF
V: TRBV15
J: TRBJ2-3

CDR3: CASSLWRSRVTF
V: TRBV28
J: TRBJ1-2

CDR3: CASSEAVNGELFF
V: TRBV6-1
J: TRBJ2-2

CDR3: CASSLASGSLYNEQFF
V: TRBV5-1
J: TRBJ2-1

CDR3: CASSVVGLALSEQFF
V: TRBV9
J: TRBJ2-1

CDR3: CASSPPSWEETQYF
V: TRBV18
J: TRBJ2-5

CDR3: CASSPGVRGPNTGELFF
V: TRBV7-9
J: TRBJ2-2

CDR3: CASSEQAPYEQYF
V: TRBV6-1
J: TRBJ2-7

CDR3: CASSGDRGQETQYF
V: TRBV25-1
J: TRBJ2-5

CDR3: CASTPRDRSIF
V: TRBV9
J: TRBJ1-5

CDR3: CAISGTGYGYTF
V: TRBV10-3
J: TRBJ1-2

CDR3: CASSLGLAGGSDEQFF
V: TRBV18
J: TRBJ2-1